This is a list of T cell receptor beta chains from one sample in a study of T cells in Graves' hyperthyroidism and ophthalmopathy. Each CDR3 protein gets one entry after TCRdb re-called the multiplex PCR reads with MiXCR. This sample yields roughly 640,000 distinct CDR3 sequences, of which more than 15% are seen a single time; 3% to 4% belongs to the top ten. The sequenced sample was blood. All receptors derive from a woman between 40 and 50 years old with Graves' ophthalmopathy. Both conserved end residues are trimmed from each CDR3.

J,V,CDR3
TRBJ1-1,TRBV28,AASRVPDTEAF
TRBJ1-5,TRBV27,ASSREQNQPQH
TRBJ2-2,TRBV20-1,SARDLSGEAGELF
TRBJ1-5,TRBV10-1,ASSEGVPFNQPQH
TRBJ1-4,TRBV3-1,ASSVGFNEKLF
TRBJ2-2,TRBV7-6,ASSLGSAQNTGELF
TRBJ1-1,TRBV6-2/TRBV6-3,ASSYDRGRTEAF
TRBJ2-3,TRBV7-9,ASSRDRVWTDTQY
TRBJ2-1,TRBV6-1,ASSGQGDEQF
TRBJ1-6,TRBV10-3,AISPGGSYNSPLH
TRBJ2-1,TRBV29-1,SVNGQGARYNEQF
TRBJ1-1,TRBV2,ASSELGGYTEAF
TRBJ1-3,TRBV2,ASSAASGGGNTIY
TRBJ1-4,TRBV29-1,SVQDEKLF
TRBJ2-7,TRBV12-3/TRBV12-4,ASSGPGFSYEQY
TRBJ2-1,TRBV10-3,AISALAGHSKGGEQF
TRBJ2-1,TRBV7-3,ASSLMEGSEQF
TRBJ1-5,TRBV20-1,SARVGHNQPQH
TRBJ2-7,TRBV10-3,AISDLSPDEQY
TRBJ2-1,TRBV5-8,ASRQGASSYNEQF
TRBJ1-5,TRBV2,ASSSSRNNQPQH
TRBJ2-3,TRBV5-1,ASTGTSGTDTQY
TRBJ1-1,TRBV11-2,ASSTHRGSVAEAF
TRBJ1-1,TRBV19,ASSLMTGDLTEAF
TRBJ2-2,TRBV9,ASSVRGTVFSGTGELF
TRBJ1-1,TRBV12-3/TRBV12-4,ASSFSQGLAEAF
TRBJ2-7,TRBV6-1,ASSVTVTTTYEQY
TRBJ2-1,TRBV11-2,ASSLFLAGAEQF
TRBJ1-3,TRBV12-3/TRBV12-4,ASMRSPSSGNTIY
TRBJ1-1,TRBV2,ANSATGFSEAF
TRBJ2-7,TRBV28,ASSIPGQGVREQY
TRBJ2-6,TRBV19,ASSPWGEGGNSGANVLT
TRBJ2-7,TRBV11-2,ASSLTEGGQY
TRBJ2-5,TRBV29-1,SVHYGAQETQY
TRBJ1-1,TRBV2,ASSGKTGSNTEAF
TRBJ2-7,TRBV11-2,ASSFIAGGPYEQY
TRBJ1-2,TRBV9,ASSVGAGIYGYT
TRBJ1-1,TRBV12-3/TRBV12-4,ASSKHPGDRGQAF
TRBJ2-2,TRBV14,ASSRSRSGELF
TRBJ2-7,TRBV28,ASSSEGQVPYEQY
TRBJ1-1,TRBV6-1,ASFTRANTEAF
TRBJ2-7,TRBV2,ASRLAGGSYEQY
TRBJ2-6,TRBV7-3,ASSGTPGTGGSGANVLT
TRBJ1-2,TRBV19,ASSITGVRDGYT
TRBJ2-7,TRBV6-1,ASSAGLAGVGYEQY
TRBJ2-1,TRBV5-6,ASSLIGASSYNEQF
TRBJ1-1,TRBV7-3,ASSLRGGKWSRDTEAF
TRBJ1-1,TRBV11-2,ASSHRRGPTEAF
TRBJ2-1,TRBV30,AWNRYYNEQF
TRBJ1-2,TRBV7-9,ASSLSVFNYGYT
TRBJ2-7,TRBV12-3/TRBV12-4,ASSLRLDEQY